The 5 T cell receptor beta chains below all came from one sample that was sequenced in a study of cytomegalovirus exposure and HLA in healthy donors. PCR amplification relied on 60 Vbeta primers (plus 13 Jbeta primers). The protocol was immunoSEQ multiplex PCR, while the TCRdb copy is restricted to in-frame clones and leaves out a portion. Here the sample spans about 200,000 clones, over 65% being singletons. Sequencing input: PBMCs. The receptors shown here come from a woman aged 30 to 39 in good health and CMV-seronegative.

The CDR3 protein is CATYDSPNNYGYTF. CDR3 in DNA: TGTGCCACCTACGACAGTCCCAATAACTATGGCTACACCTTC. The V and J genes are TRBV6-5 and TRBJ1-2; D is possibly TRBD1 (5 bases). The length of the CDR3 is 14 residues. V was pared by 10 bases and J by 1 base, with 16 bases between. The V gene's germline CDR1 is MNHEY and CDR2 SVGAGI.

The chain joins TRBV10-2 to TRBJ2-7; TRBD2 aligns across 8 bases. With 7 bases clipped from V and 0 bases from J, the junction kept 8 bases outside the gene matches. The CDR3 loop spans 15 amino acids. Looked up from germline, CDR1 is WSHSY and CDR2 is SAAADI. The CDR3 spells CASTDGAGASYEQYF. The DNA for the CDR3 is TGCGCCAGCACCGACGGAGCGGGAGCCTCCTACGAGCAGTACTTC.

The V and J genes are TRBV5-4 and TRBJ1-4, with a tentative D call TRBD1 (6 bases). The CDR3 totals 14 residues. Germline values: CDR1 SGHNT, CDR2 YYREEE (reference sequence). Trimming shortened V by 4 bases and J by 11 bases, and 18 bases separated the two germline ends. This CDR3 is CASSLGAGRGKLFF. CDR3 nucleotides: TGTGCCAGCAGCCTGGGGGCAGGGCGGGGGAAACTGTTTTTT.

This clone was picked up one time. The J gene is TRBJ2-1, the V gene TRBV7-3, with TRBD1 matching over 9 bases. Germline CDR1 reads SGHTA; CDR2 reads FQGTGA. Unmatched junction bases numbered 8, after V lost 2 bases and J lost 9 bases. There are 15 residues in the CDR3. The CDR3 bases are TGTGCCAGCAGCTTATTCGCGACAGGGGGAGGTGAGCAGTTCTTC. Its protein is CASSLFATGGGEQFF. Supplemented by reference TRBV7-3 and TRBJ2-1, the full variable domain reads GAGVSQTPSNKVTEKGKYVELRCDPISGHTALYWYRQSLGQGPEFLIYFQGTGAADDSGLPNDRFFAVRPEGSVSTLKIQRTERGDSAVYLCASSLFATGGGEQFFGPGTRLTVL.

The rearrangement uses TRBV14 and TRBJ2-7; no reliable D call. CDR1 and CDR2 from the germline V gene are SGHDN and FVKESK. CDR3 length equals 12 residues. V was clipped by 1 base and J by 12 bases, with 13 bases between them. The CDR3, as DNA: TGTGCCAGCAGCCAAGTAAACCAGCGCTTGTACTTC. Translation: CASSQVNQRLYF.